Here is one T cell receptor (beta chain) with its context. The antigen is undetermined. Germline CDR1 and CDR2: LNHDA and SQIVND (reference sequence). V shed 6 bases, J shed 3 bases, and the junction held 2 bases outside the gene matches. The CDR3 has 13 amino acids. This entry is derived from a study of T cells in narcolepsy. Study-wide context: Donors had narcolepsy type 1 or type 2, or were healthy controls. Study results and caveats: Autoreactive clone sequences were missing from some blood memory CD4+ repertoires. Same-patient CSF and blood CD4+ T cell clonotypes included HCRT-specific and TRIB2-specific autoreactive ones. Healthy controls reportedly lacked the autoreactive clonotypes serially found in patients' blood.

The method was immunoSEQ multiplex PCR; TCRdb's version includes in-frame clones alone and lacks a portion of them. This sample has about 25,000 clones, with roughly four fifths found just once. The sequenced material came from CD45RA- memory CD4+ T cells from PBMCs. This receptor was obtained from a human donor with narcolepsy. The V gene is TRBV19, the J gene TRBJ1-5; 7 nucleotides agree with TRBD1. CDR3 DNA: TGTGCCAGTAGGGGGACAGTCAATCAGCCCCAGCATTTT. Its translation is CASRGTVNQPQHF.